Detailed here is one T cell receptor (beta chain). It lacks a known antigen. No base quality values were provided; no much bigger clone lies one nucleotide off. This record belongs to a study of T cells in localized non-small cell lung cancer (dated by TCRdb to the early 2020s). Background for the entire study: The study analyzed T cell repertoires of under 250 early-stage NSCLC patients, comparing tumors and uninvolved tumor-adjacent lungs. The cohort comprised a few hundred treatment-naïve NSCLC patients with resected, localized lung tumors. NSCLC patients had a mean age of approximately 66 years, and 129 were male and about 98 female.

At diagnosis, tumor, uninvolved tumor-adjacent lung and peripheral blood were collected and then preserved as a mix of FFPE and fresh-frozen material. For TCR repertoire profiling, blood samples were analyzed in the form of peripheral blood mononuclear cells. TCR beta CDR3 regions were sequenced from DNA using the immunoSEQ Assay. Under the source paper's analysis protocol: T cell density was computed as TCR beta template counts normalized to usable DNA estimated by amplifying housekeeping genes. Using the preseqR package, richness was estimated by extrapolating to 120,000 templates for tissue samples and 400,000 templates for PBMC samples. Clonality was taken to be one minus Pielou's evenness. Tissue-enriched TCRs were identified through differential abundance testing performed on productive amino-acid clonotypes, with a minimum total count of 5 and an alpha of 0.1. Repertoire overlap between compartments was quantified with the Jaccard Index and Morisita Overlap Index. TCR beta CDR3s were clustered by GLIPH together with public tetramer-defined viral CDR3s, and at least three viral sequences plus V-gene enrichment were required for viral motifs. Held by TCRdb, this immuneACCESS table contains in-frame sequences only and omits some clones. Under half of the omission traces to an unresolved V gene where checked; the cause of the rest is unknown. D and trimming were read from the DNA, whereas the V and J calls and clone size are those reported in that table. A total of 7,700 or so clones appear in this sample, 92% of them only once. Of the sample, 3.5% to 5% falls within the top ten clones.

The CDR3 sequence holds 14 residues, the cysteine and phenylalanine included. The CDR3 DNA has 42 bases and is translated from base 1. Per the germline V gene (reference sequence), SEHNR is the CDR1 and FQNEAQ is the CDR2. The germline V end is reduced by 6 bases and the J end by 8 bases; junction bases left unmatched: 6. Study-level results and caveats: Longer overall survival was associated with higher blood T cell density, whereas shorter survival was associated with higher adjacent-lung clonality. Because the study design was exploratory, TCR variables were selected using unadjusted p-values without false-discovery rate correction. Because multi-region sequencing of the tumors was not done, intratumor heterogeneity could not be ruled out. Uninvolved tumor-adjacent lung showed the highest T cell clonality, higher than tumor, which suggests more focused antigenic responses in the adjacent lung. A median of roughly 50 of the top 100 tumor clones turned up in the paired uninvolved adjacent lung, and under 30 of those clones also ranked among the top 100 of that same adjacent lung.

The origin of this receptor is a male donor aged 60 or over with stage II lung adenocarcinoma. The input for sequencing was peripheral blood mononuclear cells, taken before any cancer treatment. The chain uses TRBV7-9 and TRBJ1-4; TRBD1 agrees with 10 junctional bases. The sequenced DNA: TGTGCCAGCAGTTCGACAGGGGGCTCGGAAAAACTGTTTTTT. The encoded protein is CASSSTGGSEKLFF.